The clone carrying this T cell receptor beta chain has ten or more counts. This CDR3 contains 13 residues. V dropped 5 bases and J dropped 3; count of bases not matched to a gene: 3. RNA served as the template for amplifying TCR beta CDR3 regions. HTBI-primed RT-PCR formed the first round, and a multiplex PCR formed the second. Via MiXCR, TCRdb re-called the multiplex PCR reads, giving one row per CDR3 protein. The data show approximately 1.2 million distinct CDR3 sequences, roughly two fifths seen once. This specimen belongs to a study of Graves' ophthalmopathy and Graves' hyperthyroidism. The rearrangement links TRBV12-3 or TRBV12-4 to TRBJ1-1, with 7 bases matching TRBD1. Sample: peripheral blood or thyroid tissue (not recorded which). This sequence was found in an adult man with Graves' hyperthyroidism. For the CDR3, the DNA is TGTGCCAGCAGTCCCAGGGGGGACACTGAAGCTTTCTTT. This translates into CASSPRGDTEAFF.